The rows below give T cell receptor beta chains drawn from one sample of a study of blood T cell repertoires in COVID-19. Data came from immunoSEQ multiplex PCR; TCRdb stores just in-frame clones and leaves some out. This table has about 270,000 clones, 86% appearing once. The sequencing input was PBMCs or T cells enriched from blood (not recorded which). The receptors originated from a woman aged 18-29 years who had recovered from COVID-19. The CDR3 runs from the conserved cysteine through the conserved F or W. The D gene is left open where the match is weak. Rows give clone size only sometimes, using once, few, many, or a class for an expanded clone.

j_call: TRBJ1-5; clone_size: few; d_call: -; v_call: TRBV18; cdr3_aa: CASSPGREPQHF; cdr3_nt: TGTGCCAGCTCACCGGGGAGGGAGCCCCAGCATTTT
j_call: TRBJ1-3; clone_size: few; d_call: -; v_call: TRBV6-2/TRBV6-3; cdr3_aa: CASSRTVSTGNTIYF; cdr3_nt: TGTGCCAGCAGTAGGACAGTCTCCACCGGAAACACCATATATTTT
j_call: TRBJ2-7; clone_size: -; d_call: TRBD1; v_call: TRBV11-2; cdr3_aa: CASNRGQVLSYEQYF; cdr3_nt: TGTGCCAGCAACAGGGGACAGGTCCTCTCCTACGAGCAGTACTTC
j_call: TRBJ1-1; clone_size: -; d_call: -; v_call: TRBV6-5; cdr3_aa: CASSFGGANTEAFF; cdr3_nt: TGTGCCAGCAGTTTCGGGGGTGCGAACACTGAAGCTTTCTTT
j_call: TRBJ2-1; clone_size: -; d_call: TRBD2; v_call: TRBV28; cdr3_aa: CASSFRAASGSGRGFF; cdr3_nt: TGTGCCAGCAGTTTTCGTGCGGCTAGCGGGAGTGGAAGAGGGTTCTTC
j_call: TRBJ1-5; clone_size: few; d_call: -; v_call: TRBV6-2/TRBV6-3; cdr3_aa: CASSYSNLGGVGQPQHF; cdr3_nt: TGTGCCAGCAGTTACTCGAATTTGGGAGGGGTGGGGCAGCCCCAGCATTTT
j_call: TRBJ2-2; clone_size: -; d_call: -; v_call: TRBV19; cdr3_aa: CASSFQGANTGELFF; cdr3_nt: TGTGCCAGTAGTTTCCAGGGCGCGAACACCGGGGAGCTGTTTTTT
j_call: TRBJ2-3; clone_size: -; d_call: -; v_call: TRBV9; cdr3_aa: CASSVGRGEMDTQYF; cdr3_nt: TGTGCCAGCAGCGTGGGGCGGGGCGAGATGGATACGCAGTATTTT
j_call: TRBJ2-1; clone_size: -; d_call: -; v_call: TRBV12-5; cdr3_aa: CASGTTGSWQFF; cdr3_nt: TGTGCTAGTGGAACAACAGGGTCGTGGCAGTTCTTC
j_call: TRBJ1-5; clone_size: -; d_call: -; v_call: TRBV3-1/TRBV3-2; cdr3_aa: CASSQDTGGNQPQHF; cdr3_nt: TGTGCCAGCAGCCAAGACACAGGAGGCAATCAGCCCCAGCATTTT
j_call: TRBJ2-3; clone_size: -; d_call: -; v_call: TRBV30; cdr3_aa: CAWSAVADDTDTQYF; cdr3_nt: TGTGCCTGGAGTGCGGTAGCGGACGACACAGATACGCAGTATTTT